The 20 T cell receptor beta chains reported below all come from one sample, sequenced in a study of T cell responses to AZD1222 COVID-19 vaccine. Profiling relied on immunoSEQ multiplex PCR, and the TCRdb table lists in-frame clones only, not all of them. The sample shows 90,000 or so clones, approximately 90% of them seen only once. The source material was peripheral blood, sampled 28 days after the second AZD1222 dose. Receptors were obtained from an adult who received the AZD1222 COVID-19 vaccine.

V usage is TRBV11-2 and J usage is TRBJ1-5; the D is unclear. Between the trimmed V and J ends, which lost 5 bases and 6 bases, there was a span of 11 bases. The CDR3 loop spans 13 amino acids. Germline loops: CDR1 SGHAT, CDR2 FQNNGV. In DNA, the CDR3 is TGTGCCAGCAGCACTCTTCTGGGTCAGCCCCAGCATTTT. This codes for CASSTLLGQPQHF.

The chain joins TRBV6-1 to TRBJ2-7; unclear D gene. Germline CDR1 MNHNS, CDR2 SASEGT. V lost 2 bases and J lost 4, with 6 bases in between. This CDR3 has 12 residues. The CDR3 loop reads CASSETAYEQYV. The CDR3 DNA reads TGTGCCAGCAGTGAAACGGCTTACGAGCAGTACGTC.

Here the CDR3 reads CASSIRQGGEQYF. The CDR3 DNA is TGCGCCAGCAGCATCCGCCAGGGCGGCGAGCAGTACTTC. The rearrangement uses TRBV5-1 and TRBJ2-7; D is possibly TRBD1 (5 bases). Germline lookup yields CDR1 SGHRS and CDR2 YFSETQ. The V end was cut by 4 bases, the J end by 6 bases, with 14 bases between. The CDR3 totals 13 residues.

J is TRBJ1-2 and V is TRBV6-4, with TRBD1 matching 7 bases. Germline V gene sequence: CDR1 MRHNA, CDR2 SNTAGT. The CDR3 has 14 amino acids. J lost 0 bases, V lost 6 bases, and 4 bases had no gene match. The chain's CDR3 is CASSPTGSNYGYTF. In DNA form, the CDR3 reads TGTGCCAGCAGCCCGACAGGGTCTAACTATGGCTACACCTTC.

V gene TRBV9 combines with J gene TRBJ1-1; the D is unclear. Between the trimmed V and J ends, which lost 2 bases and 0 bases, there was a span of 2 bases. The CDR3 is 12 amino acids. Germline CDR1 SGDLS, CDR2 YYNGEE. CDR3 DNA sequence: TGTGCCAGCAGCGTGCTGAACACTGAAGCTTTCTTT. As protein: CASSVLNTEAFF.

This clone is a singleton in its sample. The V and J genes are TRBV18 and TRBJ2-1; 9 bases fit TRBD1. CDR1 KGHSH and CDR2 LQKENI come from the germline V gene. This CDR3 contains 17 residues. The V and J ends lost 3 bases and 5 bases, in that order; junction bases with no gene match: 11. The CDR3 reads CASSPLEGTGMHNEQFF. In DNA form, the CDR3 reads TGTGCCAGCTCACCCCTCGAGGGGACAGGGATGCACAATGAGCAGTTCTTC.

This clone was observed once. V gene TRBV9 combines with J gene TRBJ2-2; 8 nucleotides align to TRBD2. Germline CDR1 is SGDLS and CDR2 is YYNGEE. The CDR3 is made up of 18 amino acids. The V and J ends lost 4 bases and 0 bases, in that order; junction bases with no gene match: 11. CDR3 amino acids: CASSNMEIAGPNTGELFF. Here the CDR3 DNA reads TGTGCCAGCAGCAATATGGAGATAGCGGGACCGAACACCGGGGAGCTGTTTTTT.

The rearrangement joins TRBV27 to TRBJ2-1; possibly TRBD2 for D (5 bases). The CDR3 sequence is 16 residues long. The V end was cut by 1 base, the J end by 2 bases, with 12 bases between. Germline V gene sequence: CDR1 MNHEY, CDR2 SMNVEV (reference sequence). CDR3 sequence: CASSLLPGETYNEQFF. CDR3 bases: TGTGCCAGCAGTTTATTACCCGGGGAGACCTACAATGAGCAGTTCTTC.

CDR3 bases: TGTGCCACCAGACAGATGGACAATCAGCCCCAGCATTTT. It yields the protein CATRQMDNQPQHF. This sequence joins TRBV19 and TRBJ1-5, with D possibly being TRBD1 (5 bases). The V end lost 10 bases, the J end lost 3 bases, and 13 bases lay between the germline ends. The CDR3 length is 13 residues. Germline-derived CDR1 and CDR2 are LNHDA and SQIVND (reference sequence). The entire variable domain, with the rest obtained from reference TRBV19 and TRBJ1-5, is as follows: DGGITQSPKYLFRKEGQNVTLSCEQNLNHDAMYWYRQDPGQGLRLIYYSQIVNDFQKGDIAEGYSVSREKKESFPLTVTSAQKNPTAFYLCATRQMDNQPQHFGDGTRLSIL.

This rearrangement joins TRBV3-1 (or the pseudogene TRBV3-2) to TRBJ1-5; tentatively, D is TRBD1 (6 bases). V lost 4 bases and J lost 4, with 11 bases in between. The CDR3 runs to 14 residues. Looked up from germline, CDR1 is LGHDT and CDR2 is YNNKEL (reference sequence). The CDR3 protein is CASSLRTANQPQHF. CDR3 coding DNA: TGTGCCAGCAGCCTACGGACAGCAAATCAGCCCCAGCATTTT.

The CDR3 reads CASSLDTGNTIYF. The CDR3 DNA is TGTGCCAGCAGTTTAGATACTGGAAACACCATATATTTT. The chain uses TRBV12-3 or TRBV12-4 and TRBJ1-3; D gene ambiguous. This CDR3 comprises 13 residues. Trimming shortened V by 1 base and J by 2 bases, and 3 bases separated the two germline ends.

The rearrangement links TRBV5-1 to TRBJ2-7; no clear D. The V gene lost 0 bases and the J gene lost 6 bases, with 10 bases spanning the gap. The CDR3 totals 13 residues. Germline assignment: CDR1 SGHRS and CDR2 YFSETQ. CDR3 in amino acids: CASSLDGLSEQYV. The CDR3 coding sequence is TGCGCCAGCAGCTTGGACGGGTTGTCCGAGCAGTACGTC.

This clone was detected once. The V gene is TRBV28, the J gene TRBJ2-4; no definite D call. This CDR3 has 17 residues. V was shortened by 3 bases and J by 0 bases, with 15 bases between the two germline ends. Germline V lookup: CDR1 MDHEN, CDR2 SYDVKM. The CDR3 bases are TGTGCCAGCAGTTTGGCAGACTTTTCCATAGCCAAAAACATTCAGTACTTC. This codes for CASSLADFSIAKNIQYF.

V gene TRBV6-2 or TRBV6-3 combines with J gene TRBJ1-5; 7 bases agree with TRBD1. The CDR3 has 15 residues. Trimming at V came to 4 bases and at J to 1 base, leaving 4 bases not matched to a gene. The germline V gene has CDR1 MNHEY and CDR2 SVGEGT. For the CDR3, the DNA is TGTGCCAGCAGTTCCGGGACAGTGAGCAATCAGCCCCAGCATTTT. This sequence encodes CASSSGTVSNQPQHF.

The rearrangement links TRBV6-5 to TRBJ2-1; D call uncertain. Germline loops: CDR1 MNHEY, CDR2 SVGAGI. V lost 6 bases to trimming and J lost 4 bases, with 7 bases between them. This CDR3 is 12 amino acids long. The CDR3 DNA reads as TGTGCCAGCAGCTCCTTTTACAATGAGCAGTTCTTC. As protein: CASSSFYNEQFF.

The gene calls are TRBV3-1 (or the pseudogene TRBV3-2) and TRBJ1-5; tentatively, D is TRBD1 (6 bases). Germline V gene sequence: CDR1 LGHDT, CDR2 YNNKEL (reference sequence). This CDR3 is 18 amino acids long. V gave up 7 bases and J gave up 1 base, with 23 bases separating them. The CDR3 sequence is CASTRPGQLSVSNQPQHF. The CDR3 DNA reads TGTGCCAGCACCCGCCCTGGACAGTTAAGTGTCAGCAATCAGCCCCAGCATTTT.

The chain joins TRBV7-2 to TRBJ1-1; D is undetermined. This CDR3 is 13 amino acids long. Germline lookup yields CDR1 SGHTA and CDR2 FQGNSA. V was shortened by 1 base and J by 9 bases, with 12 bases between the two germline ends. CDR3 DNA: TGTGCCAGCAGCTTAGACCGGTACTCAAAAGCTTTCTTT. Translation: CASSLDRYSKAFF.

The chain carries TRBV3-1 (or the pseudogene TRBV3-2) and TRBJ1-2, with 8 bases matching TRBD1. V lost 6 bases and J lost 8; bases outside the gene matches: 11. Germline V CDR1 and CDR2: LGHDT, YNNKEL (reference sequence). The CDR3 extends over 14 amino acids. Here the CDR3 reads CASRPDRDHGGYTF. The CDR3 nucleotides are TGTGCCAGCAGACCGGACAGGGACCATGGGGGCTACACCTTC.

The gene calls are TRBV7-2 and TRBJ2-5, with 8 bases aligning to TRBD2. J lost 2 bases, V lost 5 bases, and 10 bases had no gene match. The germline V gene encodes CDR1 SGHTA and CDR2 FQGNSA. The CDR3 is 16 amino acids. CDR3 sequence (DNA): TGTGCCAGCAGCGGGCGGATTAGCGGGGCTCAAGAGACCCAGTACTTC. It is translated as CASSGRISGAQETQYF.

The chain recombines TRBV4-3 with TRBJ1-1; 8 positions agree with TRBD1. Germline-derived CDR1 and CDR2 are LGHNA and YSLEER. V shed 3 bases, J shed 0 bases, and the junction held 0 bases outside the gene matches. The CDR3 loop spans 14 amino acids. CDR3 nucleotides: TGCGCCAGCAGCCAGGGACAGGTGAACACTGAAGCTTTCTTT. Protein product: CASSQGQVNTEAFF.